This TCR beta chain was captured in a study of blood T cell repertoires in COVID-19. Whole-study context: The analysed material was cDNA or gDNA that came from T cells, B-cell-depleted T cells, or PBMCs.

This CDR3 has 15 amino acids. The germline V gene encodes CDR1 SNHLY and CDR2 FYNNEI. Unmatched junction bases numbered 10, after V lost 4 bases and J lost 7 bases. The data were produced by immunoSEQ multiplex PCR, yet TCRdb's version contains in-frame clones alone and is incomplete. The table records fewer than 250,000 clones, 84% of them present only once. Input material: peripheral blood. This TCR was sampled from a woman in her forties or fifties with active or convalescent COVID-19. The chain joins TRBV2 to TRBJ1-2, with 9 bases identical to TRBD1. The CDR3 coding sequence is TGTGCCAGCAGTGGCACAGGGGGCGAAGTATTTGGCTACACCTTC. It yields the protein CASSGTGGEVFGYTF. The full variable domain, its missing parts supplied by reference TRBV2 and TRBJ1-2, is EPEVTQTPSHQVTQMGQEVILRCVPISNHLYFYWYRQILGQKVEFLVSFYNNEISEKSEIFDDQFSVERPDGSNFTLKIRSTKLEDSAMYFCASSGTGGEVFGYTFGSGTRLTVV.